This T cell receptor (beta chain) derives from a study of cytomegalovirus exposure and HLA in healthy donors. Study outcomes and limitations: Diagnosis of cytomegalovirus status made by the classifier reportedly showed high specificity and sensitivity.

For this clone: Its antigen remains unidentified.

The primer mix had 60 Vbeta and 13 Jbeta primers. Assay: immunoSEQ multiplex PCR; the TCRdb copy retains only in-frame clones and omits some. The table has about 160,000 clones, 80% to 90% seen once. Germline V gives CDR1 MGHRA, CDR2 YSYEKL. Losses at the gene ends were 1 base for V and 4 bases for J; bases not matched to a gene: 9. The CDR3 is 16 residues long. This sequence originates from a woman in her twenties or thirties in good health and CMV-seropositive. Sequencing input: PBMCs. This chain joins TRBV4-1 and TRBJ2-5; TRBD1 matches at 7 bases. The CDR3 protein is CASSQAPGQLVETQYF. The CDR3 DNA reads TGCGCCAGCAGCCAAGCCCCGGGACAGTTGGTAGAGACCCAGTACTTC.